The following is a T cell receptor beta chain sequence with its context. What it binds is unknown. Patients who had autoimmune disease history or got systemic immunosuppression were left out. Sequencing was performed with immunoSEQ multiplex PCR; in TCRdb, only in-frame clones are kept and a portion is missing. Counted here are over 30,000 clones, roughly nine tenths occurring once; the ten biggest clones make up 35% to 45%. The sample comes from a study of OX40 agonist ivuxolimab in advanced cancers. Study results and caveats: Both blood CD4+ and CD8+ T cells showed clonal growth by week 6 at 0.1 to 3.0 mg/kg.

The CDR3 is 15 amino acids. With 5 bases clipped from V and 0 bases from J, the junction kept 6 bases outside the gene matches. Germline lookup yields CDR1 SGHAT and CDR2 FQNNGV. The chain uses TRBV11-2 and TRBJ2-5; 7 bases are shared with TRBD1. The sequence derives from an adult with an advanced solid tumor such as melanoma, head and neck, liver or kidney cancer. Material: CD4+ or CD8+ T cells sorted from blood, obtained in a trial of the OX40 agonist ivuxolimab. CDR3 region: CASSAPGTDQETQYF. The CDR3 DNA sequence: TGTGCCAGCAGCGCCCCCGGGACAGACCAAGAGACCCAGTACTTC.